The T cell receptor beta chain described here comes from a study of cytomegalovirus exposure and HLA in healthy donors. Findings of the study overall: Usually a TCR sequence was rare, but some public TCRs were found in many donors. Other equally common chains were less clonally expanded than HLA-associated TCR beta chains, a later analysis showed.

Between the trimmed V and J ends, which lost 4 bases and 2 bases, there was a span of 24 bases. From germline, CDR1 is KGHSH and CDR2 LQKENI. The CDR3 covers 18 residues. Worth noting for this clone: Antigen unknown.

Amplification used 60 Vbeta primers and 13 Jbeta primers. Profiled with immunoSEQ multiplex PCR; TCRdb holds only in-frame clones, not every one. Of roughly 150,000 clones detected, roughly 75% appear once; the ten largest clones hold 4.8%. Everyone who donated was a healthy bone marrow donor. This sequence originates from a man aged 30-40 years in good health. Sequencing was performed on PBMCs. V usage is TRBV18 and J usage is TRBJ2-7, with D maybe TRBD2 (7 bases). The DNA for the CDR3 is TGTGCCAGCTCACATAGCTCCCTCCGGACGGGGGGCACCTACGAGCAGTACTTC. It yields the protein CASSHSSLRTGGTYEQYF.